This T cell receptor (beta chain) was captured by sequencing in a study of human CD8 memory T cell subsets. Study outcomes and limitations: Compared with precursor exhausted T cells, stem-like memory T cells were suggested by Chao1 estimates to be more diverse.

Per germline, CDR1 LGHDT and CDR2 YNNKEL (reference sequence). The CDR3 contains 13 residues. V lost 5 bases and J lost 5, with 13 bases in between. Healthy donors provided the buffy coats that yielded the PBMC. UMI-labeled 5' RACE produced the TCR beta libraries. TCRdb re-called the 5' RACE reads with MiXCR, one entry per CDR3 protein. This sample has some 7,400 distinct CDR3 sequences, with about 3.9% found just once. This clonotype was counted at least ten times. The target antigen is unknown. Sequenced: CD8+ T cells from PBMCs. This chain uses TRBV3-1 with TRBJ2-7; D assignment may be TRBD1 or TRBD2 (5 bases each). This clonotype was sampled from a human donor in good health. The CDR3 sequence is CASSLRGFDEQYF. CDR3 nucleotides: TGTGCCAGCAGCTTGAGGGGTTTCGACGAGCAGTACTTC.